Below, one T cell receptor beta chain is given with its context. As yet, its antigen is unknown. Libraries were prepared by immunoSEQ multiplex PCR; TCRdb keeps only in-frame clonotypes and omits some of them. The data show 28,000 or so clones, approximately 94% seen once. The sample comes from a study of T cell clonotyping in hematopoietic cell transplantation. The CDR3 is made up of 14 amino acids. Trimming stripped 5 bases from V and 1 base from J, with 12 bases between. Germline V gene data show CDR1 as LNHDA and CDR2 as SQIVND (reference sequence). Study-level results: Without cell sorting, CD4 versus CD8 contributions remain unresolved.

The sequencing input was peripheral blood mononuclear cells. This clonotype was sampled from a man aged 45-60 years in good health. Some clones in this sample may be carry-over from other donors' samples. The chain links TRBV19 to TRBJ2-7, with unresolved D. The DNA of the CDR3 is TGTGCCAGTAGTTCTTGGACGGGTTCCTACGAGCAGTACTTC. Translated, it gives CASSSWTGSYEQYF.